This TCR beta chain came from a study of CD8 T cells in ankylosing spondylitis. Whole-study findings and limits: What seemed typical of ankylosing spondylitis blood was a TCR beta motif built from eight highly homologous variants. Relatively scarce in peripheral blood, disease-linked clones were CD8+. A number of the motif variants had already been described in reactive arthritis synovial fluid and blood.

Each TCR beta library was made by quantitative 5'-RACE that incorporated molecular barcodes. TCRdb itself ran the 5' RACE reads through MiXCR, one entry per CDR3 protein. The sample lists 150,000 to 250,000 distinct CDR3 sequences, roughly 13% seen once, with more than 15% in the top ten. CDR3 size: 13 residues. V was shortened by 2 bases and J by 7 bases, with 9 bases between the two germline ends. Germline V CDR1 and CDR2: ENHRY, SYGVKD. This clonotype is judged medium-sized. The antigen is not known. V gene TRBV10-3 combines with J gene TRBJ2-1; D remains ambiguous. Sequencing used blood, either unsorted or a sorted T cell fraction (not recorded which). The clonotype comes from a male donor with ankylosing spondylitis or in good health (not recorded which). This CDR3 is CAISERMENEQFF. In nucleotides, the CDR3 is TGTGCCATCAGTGAGCGGATGGAAAATGAGCAGTTCTTC.